This T cell receptor (beta chain) was recovered during a study of T cells in Graves' hyperthyroidism and ophthalmopathy. Background on the study: Upon initial diagnosis and before any treatment, peripheral blood was collected.

The source material, RNA transcripts, was used to amplify TCR beta CDR3 regions. In the first-round RT-PCR of the TCR CDR3, the HTBI primer set was used. Each CDR3 protein is one row after TCRdb ran MiXCR on the multiplex PCR reads. The sample yields about 420,000 distinct CDR3 sequences, 15% to 18% seen once. Hyperthyroidism of Graves' type that showed no ophthalmopathy progression within 18 months was stable. Diagnoses used clinical symptoms, serum thyroxine and TRAb, thyroid ultrasound and orbital computed tomography. This clonotype has ten or more counts. The germline CDR1 and CDR2 sequences are DFQATT and SNEGSKA (reference sequence). The CDR3 sequence is 14 residues long. The V gene end was trimmed by 5 bases and the J gene end by 7 bases; junction bases not matched to a gene: 8.

The chain links TRBV20-1 to TRBJ2-7, with 13 bases lining up with TRBD2. The sample taken for sequencing was blood. This TCR came from a woman aged 18-29 years with Graves' hyperthyroidism. Here the CDR3 DNA reads TGCAGTGCTGTTCTGGGACTAGCGGGATTTGAGCAGTACTTC. Its protein product is CSAVLGLAGFEQYF.